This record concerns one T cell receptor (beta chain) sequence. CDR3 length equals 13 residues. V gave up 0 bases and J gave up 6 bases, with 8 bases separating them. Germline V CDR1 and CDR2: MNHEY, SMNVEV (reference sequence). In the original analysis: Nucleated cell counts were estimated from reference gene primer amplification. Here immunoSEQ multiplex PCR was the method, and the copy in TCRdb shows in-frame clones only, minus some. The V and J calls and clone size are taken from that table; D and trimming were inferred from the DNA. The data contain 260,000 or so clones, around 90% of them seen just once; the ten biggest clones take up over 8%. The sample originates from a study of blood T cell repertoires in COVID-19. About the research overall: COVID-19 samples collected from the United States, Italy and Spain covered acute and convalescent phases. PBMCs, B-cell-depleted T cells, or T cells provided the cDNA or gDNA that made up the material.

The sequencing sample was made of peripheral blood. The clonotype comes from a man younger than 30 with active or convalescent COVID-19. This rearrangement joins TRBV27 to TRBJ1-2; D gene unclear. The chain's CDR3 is CASSLSGSHGYTF. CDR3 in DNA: TGTGCCAGCAGTTTATCAGGGAGTCATGGCTACACCTTC.